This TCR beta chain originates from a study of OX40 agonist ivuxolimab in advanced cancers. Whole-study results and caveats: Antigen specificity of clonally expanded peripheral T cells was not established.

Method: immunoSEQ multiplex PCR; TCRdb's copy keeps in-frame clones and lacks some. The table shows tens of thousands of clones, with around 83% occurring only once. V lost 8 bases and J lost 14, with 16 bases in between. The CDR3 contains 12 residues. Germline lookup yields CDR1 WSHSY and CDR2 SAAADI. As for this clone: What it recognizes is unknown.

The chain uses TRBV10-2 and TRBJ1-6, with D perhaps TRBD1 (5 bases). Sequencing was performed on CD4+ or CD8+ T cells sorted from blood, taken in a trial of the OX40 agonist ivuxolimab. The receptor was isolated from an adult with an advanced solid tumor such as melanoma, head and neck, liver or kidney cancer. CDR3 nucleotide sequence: TGCGCCAGCCGGGCACGACAGTCCACCCTCCACTTT. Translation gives CASRARQSTLHF.